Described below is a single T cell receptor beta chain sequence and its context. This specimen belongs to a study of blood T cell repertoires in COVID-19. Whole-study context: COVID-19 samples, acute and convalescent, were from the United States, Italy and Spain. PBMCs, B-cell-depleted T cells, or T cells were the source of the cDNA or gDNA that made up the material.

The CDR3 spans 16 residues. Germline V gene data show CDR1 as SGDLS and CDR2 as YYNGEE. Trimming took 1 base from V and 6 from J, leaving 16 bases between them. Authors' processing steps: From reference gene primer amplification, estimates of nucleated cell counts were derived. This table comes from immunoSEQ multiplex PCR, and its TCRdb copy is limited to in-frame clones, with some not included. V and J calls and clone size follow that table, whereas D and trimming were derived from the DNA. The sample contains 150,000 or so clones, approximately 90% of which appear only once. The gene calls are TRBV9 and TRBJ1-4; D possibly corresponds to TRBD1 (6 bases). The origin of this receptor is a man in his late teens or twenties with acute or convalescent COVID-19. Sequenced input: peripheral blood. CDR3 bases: TGTGCCAGCAGCGTACCCAACAGGGTTCGTGATGAAAAACTGTTTTTT. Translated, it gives CASSVPNRVRDEKLFF.